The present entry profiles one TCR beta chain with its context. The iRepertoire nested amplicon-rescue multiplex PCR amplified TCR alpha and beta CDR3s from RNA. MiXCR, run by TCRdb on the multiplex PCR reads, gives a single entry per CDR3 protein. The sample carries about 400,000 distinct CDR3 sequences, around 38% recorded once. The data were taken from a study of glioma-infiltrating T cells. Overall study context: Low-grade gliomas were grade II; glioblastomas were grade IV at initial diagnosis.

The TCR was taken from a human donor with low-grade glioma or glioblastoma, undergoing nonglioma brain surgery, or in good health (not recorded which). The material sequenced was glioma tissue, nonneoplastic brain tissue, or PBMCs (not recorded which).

Here the CDR3 reads CASSLARQGVETQYF. The CDR3 coding sequence is TGTGCCAGCAGCTTAGCGAGGCAGGGCGTGGAGACCCAGTACTTC. The chain links TRBV7-6 to TRBJ2-5, with D possibly TRBD1 on 5 matching bases. This CDR3 has 15 residues. Germline CDR1 and CDR2: SGHVS and FNYEAQ. Trimming left V 0 bases short and J 5 bases short, with 13 bases between.